This TCR beta chain was identified in a study of blood T cell repertoires in COVID-19. The V gene lost 0 bases and the J gene lost 0 bases, with 13 bases spanning the gap. Germline V CDR1 and CDR2: SGHRS, YFSETQ. The CDR3 totals 17 residues. The assay was immunoSEQ multiplex PCR, and TCRdb's table has in-frame clones only and misses some. Of 40,000 to 55,000 clones in the sample, roughly 90% are singletons; the top ten hold approximately 2.9%. The sample comprised peripheral blood. The sequence came from a man over 45 with active COVID-19. The V gene is TRBV5-1, the J gene TRBJ1-3, with D possibly being TRBD1 (5 bases). For the CDR3, the DNA is TGCGCCAGCAGCTTGGCCGACAGCTTCCACTCTGGAAACACCATATATTTT. It encodes CASSLADSFHSGNTIYF.